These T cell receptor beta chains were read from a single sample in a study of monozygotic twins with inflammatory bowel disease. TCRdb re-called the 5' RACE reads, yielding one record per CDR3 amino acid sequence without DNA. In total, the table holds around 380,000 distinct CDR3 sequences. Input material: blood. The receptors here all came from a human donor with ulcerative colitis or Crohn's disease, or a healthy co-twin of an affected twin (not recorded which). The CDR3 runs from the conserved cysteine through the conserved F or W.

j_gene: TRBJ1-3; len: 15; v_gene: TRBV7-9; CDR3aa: CASSLGGQVGNTIYF
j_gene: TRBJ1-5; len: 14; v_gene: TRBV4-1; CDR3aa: CASSHGGNNQPQHF
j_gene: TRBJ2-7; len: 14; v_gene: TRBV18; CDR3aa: CASSPGTGGGEQYF
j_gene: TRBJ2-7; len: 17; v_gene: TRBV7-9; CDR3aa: CASSLGFSGLGAYEQYF
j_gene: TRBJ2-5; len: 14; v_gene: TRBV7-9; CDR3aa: CASGREGLERTQYF
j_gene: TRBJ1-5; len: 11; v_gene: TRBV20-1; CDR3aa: CSASLNQPQHF
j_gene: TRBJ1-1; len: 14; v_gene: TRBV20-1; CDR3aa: CSAREHRGLTEAFF
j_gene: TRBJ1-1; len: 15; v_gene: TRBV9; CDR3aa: CASSSPQETDSPAFF
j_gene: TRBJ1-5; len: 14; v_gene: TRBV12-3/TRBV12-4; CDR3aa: CASSHTGSHQPQHF
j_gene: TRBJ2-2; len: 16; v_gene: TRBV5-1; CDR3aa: CASSSTEWPYTGELFF
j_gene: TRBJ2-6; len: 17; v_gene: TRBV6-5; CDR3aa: CASSYSTGEIRANVLTF
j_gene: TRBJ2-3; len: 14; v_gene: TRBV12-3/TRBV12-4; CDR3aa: CASSGTTTTDTQYF
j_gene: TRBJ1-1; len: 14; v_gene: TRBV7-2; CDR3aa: CASALQTGNTEAFF
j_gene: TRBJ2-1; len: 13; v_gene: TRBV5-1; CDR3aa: CASSLFVGYEQFF
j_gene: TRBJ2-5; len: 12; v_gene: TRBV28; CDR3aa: CASSFGKETQYF
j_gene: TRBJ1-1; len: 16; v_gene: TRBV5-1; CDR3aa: CASSGGAALTNTEAFF
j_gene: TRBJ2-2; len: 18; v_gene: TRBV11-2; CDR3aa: CASSRPLGGRFDTGELFF
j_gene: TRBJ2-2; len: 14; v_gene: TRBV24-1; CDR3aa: CATSTGGPTGELFF
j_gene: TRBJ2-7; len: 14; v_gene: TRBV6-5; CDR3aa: CASSYWGQNYEQYF
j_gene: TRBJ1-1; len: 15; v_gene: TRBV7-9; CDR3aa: CASSPGGYQWTEAFF
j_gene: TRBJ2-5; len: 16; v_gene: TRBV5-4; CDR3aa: CASSIGDDSWQETQYF
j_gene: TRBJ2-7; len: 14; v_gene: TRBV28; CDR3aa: CASTAGQGSYEQYF
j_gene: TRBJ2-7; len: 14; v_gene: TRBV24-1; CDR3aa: CATSDPGRAYEQYF
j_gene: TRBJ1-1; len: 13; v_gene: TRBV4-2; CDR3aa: CASSPLGITEAFF
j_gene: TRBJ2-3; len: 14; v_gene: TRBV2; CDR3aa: CASRAPETTDTQYF
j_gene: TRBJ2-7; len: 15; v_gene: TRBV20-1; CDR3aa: CRARDRGLITGEQYF
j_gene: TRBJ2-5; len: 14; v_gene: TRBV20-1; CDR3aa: CSVVDSGGGETQYF
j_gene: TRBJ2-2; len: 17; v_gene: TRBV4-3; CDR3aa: CASSQQLAGLAGGELFF
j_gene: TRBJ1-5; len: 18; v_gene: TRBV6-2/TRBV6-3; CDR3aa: CASSTEWDRGRLGQPQHF